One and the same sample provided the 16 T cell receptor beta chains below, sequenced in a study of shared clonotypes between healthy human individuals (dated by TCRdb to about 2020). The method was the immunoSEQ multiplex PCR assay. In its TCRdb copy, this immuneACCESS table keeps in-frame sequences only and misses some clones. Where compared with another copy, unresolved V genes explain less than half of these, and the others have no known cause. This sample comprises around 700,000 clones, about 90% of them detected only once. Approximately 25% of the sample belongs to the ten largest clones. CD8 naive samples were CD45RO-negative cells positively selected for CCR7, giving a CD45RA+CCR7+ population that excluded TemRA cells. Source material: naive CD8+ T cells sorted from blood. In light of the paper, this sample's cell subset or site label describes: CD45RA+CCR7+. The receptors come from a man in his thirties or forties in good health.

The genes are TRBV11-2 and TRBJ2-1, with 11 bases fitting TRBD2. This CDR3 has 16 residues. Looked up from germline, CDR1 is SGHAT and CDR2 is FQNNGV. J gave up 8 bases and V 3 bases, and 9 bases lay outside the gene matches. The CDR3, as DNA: TGTGCCAGCAGCTTTACCCGACTAGCGGGATCTTATGAGCAGTTCTTC. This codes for CASSFTRLAGSYEQFF.

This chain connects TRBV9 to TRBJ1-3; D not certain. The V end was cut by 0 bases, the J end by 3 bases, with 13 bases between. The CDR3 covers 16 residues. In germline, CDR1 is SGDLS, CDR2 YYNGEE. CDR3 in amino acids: CASSVDVGLGGNTIYF. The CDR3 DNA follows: TGTGCCAGCAGCGTAGATGTAGGGCTTGGTGGAAACACCATATATTTT.

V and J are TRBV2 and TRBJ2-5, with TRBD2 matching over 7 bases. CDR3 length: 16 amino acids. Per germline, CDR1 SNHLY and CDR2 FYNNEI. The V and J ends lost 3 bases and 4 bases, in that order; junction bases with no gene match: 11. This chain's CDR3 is CASSDRTRTRLETQYF. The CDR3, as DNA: TGTGCCAGCAGTGATAGGACTAGGACTAGATTAGAGACCCAGTACTTC.

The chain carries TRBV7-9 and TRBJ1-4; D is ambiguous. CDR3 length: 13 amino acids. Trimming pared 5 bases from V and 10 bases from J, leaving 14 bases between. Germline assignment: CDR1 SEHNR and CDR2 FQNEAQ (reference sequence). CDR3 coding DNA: TGTGCCAGCAGCGGCCCCGGTTCTCCAAAACTGTTTTTT. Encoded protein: CASSGPGSPKLFF. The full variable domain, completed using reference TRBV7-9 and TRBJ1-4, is DTGVSQNPRHKITKRGQNVTFRCDPISEHNRLYWYRQTLGQGPEFLTYFQNEAQLEKSRLLSDRFSAERPKGSFSTLEIQRTEQGDSAMYLCASSGPGSPKLFFGSGTQLSVL.

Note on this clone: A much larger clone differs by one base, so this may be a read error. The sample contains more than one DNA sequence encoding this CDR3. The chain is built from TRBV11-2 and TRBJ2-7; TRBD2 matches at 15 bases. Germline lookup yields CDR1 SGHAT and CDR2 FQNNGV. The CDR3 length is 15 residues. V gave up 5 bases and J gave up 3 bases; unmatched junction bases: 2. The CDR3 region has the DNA TGTGCCAGCAGCCCGGGACTAGCGGGAGGCTACGAGCAGTACTTC. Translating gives CASSPGLAGGYEQYF.

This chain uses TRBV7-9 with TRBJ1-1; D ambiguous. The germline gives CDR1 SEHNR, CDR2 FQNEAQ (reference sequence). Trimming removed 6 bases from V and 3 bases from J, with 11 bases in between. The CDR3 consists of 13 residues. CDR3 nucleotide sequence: TGTGCCAGCAGGACGAGCCGGGACACTGAAGCTTTCTTT. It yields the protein CASRTSRDTEAFF.

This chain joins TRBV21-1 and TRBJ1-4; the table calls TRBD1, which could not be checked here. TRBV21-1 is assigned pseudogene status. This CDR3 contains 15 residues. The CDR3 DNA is TGTGCCAGCGAGCGCGAGACAGCAACTAATGAAAAACTGTTTTTT. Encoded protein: CASERETATNEKLFF.

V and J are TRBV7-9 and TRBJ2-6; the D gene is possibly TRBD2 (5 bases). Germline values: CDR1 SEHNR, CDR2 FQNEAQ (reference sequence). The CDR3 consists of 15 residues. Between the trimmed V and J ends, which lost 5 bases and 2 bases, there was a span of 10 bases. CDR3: CASSTIGAGANVLTF. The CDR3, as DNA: TGTGCCAGCAGCACGATCGGGGCTGGGGCCAACGTCCTGACTTTC.

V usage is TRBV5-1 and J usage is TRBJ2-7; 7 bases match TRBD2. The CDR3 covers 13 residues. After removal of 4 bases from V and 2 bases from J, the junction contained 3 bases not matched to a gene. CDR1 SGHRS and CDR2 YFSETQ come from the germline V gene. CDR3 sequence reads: CASSLREAYEQYF. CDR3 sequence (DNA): TGCGCCAGCAGCCTTCGGGAGGCCTACGAGCAGTACTTC.

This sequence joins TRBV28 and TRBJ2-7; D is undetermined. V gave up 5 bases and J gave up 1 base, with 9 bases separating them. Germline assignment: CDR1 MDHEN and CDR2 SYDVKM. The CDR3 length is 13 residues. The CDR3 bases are TGTGCCAGCAGTCCCGATGGGTCCTACGAGCAGTACTTC. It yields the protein CASSPDGSYEQYF.

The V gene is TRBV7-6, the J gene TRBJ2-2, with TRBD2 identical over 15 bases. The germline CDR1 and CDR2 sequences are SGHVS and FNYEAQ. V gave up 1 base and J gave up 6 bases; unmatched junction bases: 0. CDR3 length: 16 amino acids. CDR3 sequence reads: CASSLGTSGRAGELFF. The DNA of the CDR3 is TGTGCCAGCAGCTTAGGGACTAGCGGGAGGGCCGGGGAGCTGTTTTTT.

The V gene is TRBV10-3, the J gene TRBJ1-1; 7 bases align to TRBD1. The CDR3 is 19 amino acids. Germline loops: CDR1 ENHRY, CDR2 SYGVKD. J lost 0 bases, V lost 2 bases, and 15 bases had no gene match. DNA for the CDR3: TGTGCCATCAGTGAGGGGCTGGGAGGGGGCTCTTCCATGAACACTGAAGCTTTCTTT. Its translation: CAISEGLGGGSSMNTEAFF.

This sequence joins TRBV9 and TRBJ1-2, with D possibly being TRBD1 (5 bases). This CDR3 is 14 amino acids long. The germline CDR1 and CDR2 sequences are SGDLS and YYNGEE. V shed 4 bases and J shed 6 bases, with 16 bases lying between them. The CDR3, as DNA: TGTGCCAGCAGCCCAGACGGGACGTCGGATGGCTACACCTTC. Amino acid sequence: CASSPDGTSDGYTF.

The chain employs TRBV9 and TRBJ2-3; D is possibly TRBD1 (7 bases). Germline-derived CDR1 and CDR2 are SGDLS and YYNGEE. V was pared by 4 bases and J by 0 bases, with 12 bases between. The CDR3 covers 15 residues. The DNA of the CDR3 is TGTGCCAGCAGCCCGGGGGACAGCAGCACAGATACGCAGTATTTT. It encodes CASSPGDSSTDTQYF.

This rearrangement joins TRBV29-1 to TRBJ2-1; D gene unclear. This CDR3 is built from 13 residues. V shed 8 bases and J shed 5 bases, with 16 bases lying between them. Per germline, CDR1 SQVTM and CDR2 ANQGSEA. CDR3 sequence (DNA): TGCAGCACCTACGGCGTCCGGGACAATGAGCAGTTCTTC. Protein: CSTYGVRDNEQFF.

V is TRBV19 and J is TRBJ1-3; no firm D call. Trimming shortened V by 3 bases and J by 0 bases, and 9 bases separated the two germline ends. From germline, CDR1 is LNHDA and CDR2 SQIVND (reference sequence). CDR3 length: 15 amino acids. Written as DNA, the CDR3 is TGTGCCAGTAGTATCGCAGACCACTCTGGAAACACCATATATTTT. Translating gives CASSIADHSGNTIYF.